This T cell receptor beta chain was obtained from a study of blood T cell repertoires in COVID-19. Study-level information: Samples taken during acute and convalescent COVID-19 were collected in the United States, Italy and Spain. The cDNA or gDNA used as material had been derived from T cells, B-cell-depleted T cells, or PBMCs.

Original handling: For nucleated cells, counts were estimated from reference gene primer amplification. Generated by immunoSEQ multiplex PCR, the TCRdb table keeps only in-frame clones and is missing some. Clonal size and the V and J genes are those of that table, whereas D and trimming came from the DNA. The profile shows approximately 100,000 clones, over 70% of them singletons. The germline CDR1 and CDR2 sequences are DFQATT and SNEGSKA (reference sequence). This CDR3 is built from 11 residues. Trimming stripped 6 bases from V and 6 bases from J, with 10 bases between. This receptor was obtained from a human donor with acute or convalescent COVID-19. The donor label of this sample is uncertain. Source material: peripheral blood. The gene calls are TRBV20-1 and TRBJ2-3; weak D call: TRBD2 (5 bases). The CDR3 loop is CSAADFDTQYF. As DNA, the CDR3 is TGCAGTGCGGCGGACTTCGATACGCAGTATTTT.